The 7 T cell receptor beta chains given below trace back to one sample, sequenced in a study of blood T cell repertoires in COVID-19. Clones were read by immunoSEQ multiplex PCR, and TCRdb kept only the in-frame ones, dropping some. The sample shows 150,000 to 200,000 clones, roughly 86% of them seen only once. Sequencing was performed on peripheral blood. Every receptor here comes from a man aged 65 to 79 with acute or convalescent COVID-19.

This chain joins TRBV14 and TRBJ1-2; tentatively, D is TRBD1 (5 bases). CDR3 length: 13 amino acids. V was shortened by 1 base and J by 5 bases, with 8 bases between the two germline ends. Germline V lookup: CDR1 SGHDN, CDR2 FVKESK. This chain's CDR3 is CASSQGREYGYTF. The DNA of the CDR3 is TGTGCCAGCAGCCAAGGCAGGGAATATGGCTACACCTTC.

The V gene is TRBV30, the J gene TRBJ1-6; 8 bases line up with TRBD1. Germline CDR1 GTSNPN, CDR2 SVGIG (reference sequence). V trimming: 2 bases; J trimming: 0 bases; junction bases outside the gene matches: 3. This CDR3 has 16 residues. The CDR3 coding sequence is TGTGCCTGGAGTACAGGGGGGGCCTCCTATAATTCACCCCTCCACTTT. Translating gives CAWSTGGASYNSPLHF.

The V gene is TRBV4-2, the J gene TRBJ2-7, with D perhaps matching TRBD1 (5 bases). Germline values: CDR1 LGHNA, CDR2 YNFKEQ. The CDR3 is made up of 13 amino acids. The V and J ends lost 1 base and 3 bases respectively, with 7 bases between them. The CDR3 DNA sequence: TGTGCCAGCAGCCAAGGACAGCTCTACGAGCAGTACTTC. Protein: CASSQGQLYEQYF.

This clone was seen once. The chain is built from TRBV6-5 and TRBJ1-2; 7 positions match TRBD1. The V segment lost 6 bases and the J segment 8 bases; nucleotides outside the gene matches: 9. The CDR3 contains 13 residues. The V gene's germline CDR1 is MNHEY and CDR2 SVGAGI. The CDR3 DNA reads TGTGCCAGCAGACTTGACAGGGAAGACGGCTACACCTTC. The encoded protein is CASRLDREDGYTF.

CDR3 in amino acids: CASRPPGGTEQFF. The CDR3 region has the DNA TGTGCCAGCAGACCACCGGGGGGGACAGAGCAGTTCTTC. The genes are TRBV12-3 or TRBV12-4 and TRBJ2-1; 8 nucleotides match TRBD2. The V gene end was trimmed by 6 bases and the J gene end by 10 bases; junction bases not matched to a gene: 8. The CDR3 consists of 13 residues.

V and J are TRBV12-5 and TRBJ2-5, with 7 bases fitting TRBD1. Germline CDR1 LGHNT, CDR2 FRNRAP. There are 16 residues in the CDR3. With 3 bases clipped from V and 5 bases from J, the junction kept 12 bases outside the gene matches. The CDR3 sequence: CASGLHRDSGLETQYF. In DNA, the CDR3 is TGTGCTAGTGGTTTACACCGGGACAGTGGATTGGAGACCCAGTACTTC.

V is TRBV6-4 and J is TRBJ2-1; D possibly corresponds to TRBD1 (6 bases). The CDR3 is made up of 13 amino acids. CDR1 and CDR2 from the germline V gene are MRHNA and SNTAGT. V shed 6 bases and J shed 7 bases, with 13 bases lying between them. The CDR3 sequence: CASSPQGGNEQFF. The CDR3 DNA sequence: TGTGCCAGCAGCCCACAGGGTGGGAATGAGCAGTTCTTC.